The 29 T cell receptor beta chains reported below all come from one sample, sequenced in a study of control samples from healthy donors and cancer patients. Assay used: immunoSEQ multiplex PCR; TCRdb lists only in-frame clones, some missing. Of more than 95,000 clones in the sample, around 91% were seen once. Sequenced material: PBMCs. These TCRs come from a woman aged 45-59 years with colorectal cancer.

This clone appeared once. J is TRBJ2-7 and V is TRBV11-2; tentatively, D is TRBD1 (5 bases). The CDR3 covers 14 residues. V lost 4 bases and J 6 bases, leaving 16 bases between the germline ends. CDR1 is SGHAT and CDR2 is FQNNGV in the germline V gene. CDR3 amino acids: CASSSVPGDSEQYF. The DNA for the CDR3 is TGTGCCAGCAGCTCCGTCCCGGGCGACAGCGAGCAGTACTTC.

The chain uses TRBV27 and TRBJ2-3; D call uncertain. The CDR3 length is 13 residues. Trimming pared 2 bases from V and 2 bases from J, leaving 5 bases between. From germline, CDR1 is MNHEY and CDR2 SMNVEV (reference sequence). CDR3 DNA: TGTGCCAGCAGTTTAGCGGTCACAGATACGCAGTATTTT. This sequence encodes CASSLAVTDTQYF.

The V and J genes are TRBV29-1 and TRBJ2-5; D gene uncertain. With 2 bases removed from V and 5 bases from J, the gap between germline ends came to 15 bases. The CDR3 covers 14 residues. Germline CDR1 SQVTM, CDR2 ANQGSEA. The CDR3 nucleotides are TGCAGCGTTGAATTGTCAGGCGTCGAGGAGACCCAGTACTTC. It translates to CSVELSGVEETQYF.

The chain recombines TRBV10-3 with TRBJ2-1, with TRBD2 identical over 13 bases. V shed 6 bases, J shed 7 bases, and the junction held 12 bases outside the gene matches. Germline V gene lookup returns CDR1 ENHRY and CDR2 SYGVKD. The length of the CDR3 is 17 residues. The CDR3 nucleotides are TGTGCCATCAGCCTACGACTAGCGGGGGGTCTTGCTAATGAGCAGTTCTTC. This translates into CAISLRLAGGLANEQFF.

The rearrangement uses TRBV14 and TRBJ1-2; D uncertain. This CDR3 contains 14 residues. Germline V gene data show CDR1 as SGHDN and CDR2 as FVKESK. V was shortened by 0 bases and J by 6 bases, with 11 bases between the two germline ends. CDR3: CASSQDRNINGYTF. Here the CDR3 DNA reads TGTGCCAGCAGCCAAGATAGGAATATTAATGGCTACACCTTC.

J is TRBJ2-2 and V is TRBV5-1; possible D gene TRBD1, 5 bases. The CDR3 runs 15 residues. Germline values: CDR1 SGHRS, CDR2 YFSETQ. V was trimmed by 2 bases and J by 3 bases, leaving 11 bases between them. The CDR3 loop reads CASSFQGSDTGELFF. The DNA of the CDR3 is TGCGCCAGCAGCTTTCAGGGTTCGGACACCGGGGAGCTGTTTTTT.

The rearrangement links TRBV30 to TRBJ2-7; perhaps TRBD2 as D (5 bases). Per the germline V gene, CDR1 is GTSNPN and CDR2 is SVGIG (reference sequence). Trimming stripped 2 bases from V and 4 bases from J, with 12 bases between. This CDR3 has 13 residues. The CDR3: CAWSQTTRYEQYF. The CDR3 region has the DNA TGTGCCTGGAGTCAGACTACACGATACGAGCAGTACTTC.

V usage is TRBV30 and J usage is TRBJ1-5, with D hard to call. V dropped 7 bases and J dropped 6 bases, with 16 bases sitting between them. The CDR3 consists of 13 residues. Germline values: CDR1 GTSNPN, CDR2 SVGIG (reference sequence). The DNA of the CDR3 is TGTGCCTTCAAGGAGGTGGCGGGTCAGCCCCAGCATTTT. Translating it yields CAFKEVAGQPQHF.

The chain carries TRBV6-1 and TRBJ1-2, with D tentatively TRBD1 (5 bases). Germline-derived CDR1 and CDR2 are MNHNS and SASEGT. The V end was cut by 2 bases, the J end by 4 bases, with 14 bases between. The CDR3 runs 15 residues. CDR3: CASSEMSGGFYGYTF. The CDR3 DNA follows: TGTGCCAGCAGTGAAATGTCCGGGGGTTTCTATGGCTACACCTTC.

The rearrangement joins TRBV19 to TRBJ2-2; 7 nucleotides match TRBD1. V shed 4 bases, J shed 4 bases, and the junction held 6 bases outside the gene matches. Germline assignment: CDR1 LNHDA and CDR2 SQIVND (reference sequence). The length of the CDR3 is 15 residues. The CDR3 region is CASSNGTDTTGELFF. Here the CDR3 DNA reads TGTGCCAGTAGTAACGGGACAGACACCACCGGGGAGCTGTTTTTT.

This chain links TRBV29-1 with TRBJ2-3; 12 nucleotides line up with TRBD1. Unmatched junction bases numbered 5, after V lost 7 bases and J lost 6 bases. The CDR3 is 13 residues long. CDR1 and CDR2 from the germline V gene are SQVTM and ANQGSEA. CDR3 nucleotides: TGCAGCGCGGGACAGGGGGCATCGGATACGCAGTATTTT. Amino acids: CSAGQGASDTQYF.

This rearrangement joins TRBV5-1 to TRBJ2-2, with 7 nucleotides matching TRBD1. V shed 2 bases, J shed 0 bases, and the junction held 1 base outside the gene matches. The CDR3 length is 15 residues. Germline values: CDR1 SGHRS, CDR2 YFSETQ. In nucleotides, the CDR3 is TGCGCCAGCAGCTTTACAGGGGCGAACACCGGGGAGCTGTTTTTT. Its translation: CASSFTGANTGELFF.

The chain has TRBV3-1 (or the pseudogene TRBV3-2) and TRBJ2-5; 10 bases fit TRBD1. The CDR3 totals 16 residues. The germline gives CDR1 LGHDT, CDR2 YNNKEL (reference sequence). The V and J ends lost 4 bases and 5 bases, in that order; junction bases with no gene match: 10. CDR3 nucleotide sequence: TGTGCCAGCAGCCCGTCCGACAGGGGGCGTTGGGAGACCCAGTACTTC. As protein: CASSPSDRGRWETQYF.

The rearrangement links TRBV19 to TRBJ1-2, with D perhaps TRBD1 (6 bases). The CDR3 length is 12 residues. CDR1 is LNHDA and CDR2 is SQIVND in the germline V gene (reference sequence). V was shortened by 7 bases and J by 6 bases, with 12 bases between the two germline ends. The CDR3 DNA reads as TGTGCCAGTAAACAGGGAGGGAATGGCTACACCTTC. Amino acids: CASKQGGNGYTF.

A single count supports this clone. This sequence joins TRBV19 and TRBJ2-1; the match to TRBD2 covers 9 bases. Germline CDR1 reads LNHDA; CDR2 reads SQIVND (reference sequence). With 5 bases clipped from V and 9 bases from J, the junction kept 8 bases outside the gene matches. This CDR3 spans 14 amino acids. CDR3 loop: CASSSRTSVGEQFF. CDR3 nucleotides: TGTGCCAGTAGTTCCCGGACTAGCGTCGGTGAGCAGTTCTTC.

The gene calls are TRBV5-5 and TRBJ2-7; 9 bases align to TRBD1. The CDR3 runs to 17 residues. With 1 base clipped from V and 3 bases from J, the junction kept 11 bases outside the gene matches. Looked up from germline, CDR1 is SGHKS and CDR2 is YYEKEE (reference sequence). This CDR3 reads CASSLSAGQGIVYEQYF. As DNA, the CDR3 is TGTGCCAGCAGCTTGTCGGCCGGACAGGGGATAGTCTACGAGCAGTACTTC.

CDR3 nucleotides: TGTGCCAGCAGCGATAATGCGGACAGACTTGAAGCTTTCTTT. Encoded protein: CASSDNADRLEAFF. This chain uses TRBV6-6 with TRBJ1-1, with D maybe TRBD1 (6 bases). CDR1 and CDR2 from the germline V gene are MNHNY and SVGAGI (reference sequence). The CDR3 has 14 residues. V lost 6 bases, J lost 7 bases, and 18 bases lay in between.

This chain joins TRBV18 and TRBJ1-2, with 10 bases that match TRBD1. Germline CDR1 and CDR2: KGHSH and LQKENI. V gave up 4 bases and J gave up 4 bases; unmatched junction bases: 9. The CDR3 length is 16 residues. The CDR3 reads CASSLGATGGAYGYTF. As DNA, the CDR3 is TGTGCCAGCTCACTCGGGGCGACAGGGGGCGCCTATGGCTACACCTTC. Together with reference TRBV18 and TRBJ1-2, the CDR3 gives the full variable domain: NAGVMQNPRHLVRRRGQEARLRCSPMKGHSHVYWYRQLPEEGLKFMVYLQKENIIDESGMPKERFSAEFPKEGPSILRIQQVVRGDSAAYFCASSLGATGGAYGYTFGSGTRLTVV.

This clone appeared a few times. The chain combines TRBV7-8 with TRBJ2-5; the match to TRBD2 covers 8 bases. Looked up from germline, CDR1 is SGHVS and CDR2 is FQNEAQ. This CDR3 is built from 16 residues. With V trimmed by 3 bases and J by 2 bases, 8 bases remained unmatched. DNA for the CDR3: TGTGCCAGCAGCTTGATAAACGGGGGGGTACAAGAGACCCAGTACTTC. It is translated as CASSLINGGVQETQYF.

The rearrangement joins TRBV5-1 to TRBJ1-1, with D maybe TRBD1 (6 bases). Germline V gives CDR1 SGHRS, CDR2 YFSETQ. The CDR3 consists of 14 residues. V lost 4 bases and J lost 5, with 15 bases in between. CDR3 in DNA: TGCGCCAGCAGCGGACAGTCTGGGGGGACTGAAGCTTTCTTT. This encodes CASSGQSGGTEAFF.

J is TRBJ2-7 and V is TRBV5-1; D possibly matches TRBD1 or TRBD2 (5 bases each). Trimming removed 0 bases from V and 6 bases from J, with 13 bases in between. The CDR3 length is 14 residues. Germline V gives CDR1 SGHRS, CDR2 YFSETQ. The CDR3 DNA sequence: TGCGCCAGCAGCTTGGGTGGGGGAGTAGGCGAGCAGTACTTC. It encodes CASSLGGGVGEQYF.

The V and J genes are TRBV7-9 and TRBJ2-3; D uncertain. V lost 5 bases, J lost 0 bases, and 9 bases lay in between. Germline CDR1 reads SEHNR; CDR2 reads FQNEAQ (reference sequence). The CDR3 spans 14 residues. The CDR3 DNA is TGTGCCAGCAGCCGTCCGACTAGCACAGATACGCAGTATTTT. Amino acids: CASSRPTSTDTQYF.

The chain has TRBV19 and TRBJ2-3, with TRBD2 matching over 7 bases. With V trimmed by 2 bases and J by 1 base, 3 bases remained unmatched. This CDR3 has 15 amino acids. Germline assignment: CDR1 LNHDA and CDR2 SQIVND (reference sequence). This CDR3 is CASSISAGRTDTQYF. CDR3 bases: TGTGCCAGTAGTATATCAGCGGGACGCACAGATACGCAGTATTTT.

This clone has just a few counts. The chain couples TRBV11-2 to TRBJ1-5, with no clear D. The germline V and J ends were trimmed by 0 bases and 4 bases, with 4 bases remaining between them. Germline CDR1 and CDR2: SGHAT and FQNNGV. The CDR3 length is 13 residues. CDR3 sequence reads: CASSLDRNQPQHF. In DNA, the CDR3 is TGTGCCAGCAGCTTAGATAGGAATCAGCCCCAGCATTTT.

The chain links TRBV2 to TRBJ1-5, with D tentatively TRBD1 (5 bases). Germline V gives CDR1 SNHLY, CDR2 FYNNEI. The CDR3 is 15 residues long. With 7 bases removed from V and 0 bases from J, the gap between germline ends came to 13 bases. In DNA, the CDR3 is TGTGCCAGCACCGAGCGGGGGATTAGCAATCAGCCCCAGCATTTT. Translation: CASTERGISNQPQHF.

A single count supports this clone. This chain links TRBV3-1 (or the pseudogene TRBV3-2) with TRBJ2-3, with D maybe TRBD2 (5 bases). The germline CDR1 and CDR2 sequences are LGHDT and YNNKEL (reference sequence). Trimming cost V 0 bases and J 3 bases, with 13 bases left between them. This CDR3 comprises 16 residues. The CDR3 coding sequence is TGTGCCAGCAGCCAAGACTCTAGCTCAGGTACAGATACGCAGTATTTT. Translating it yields CASSQDSSSGTDTQYF.

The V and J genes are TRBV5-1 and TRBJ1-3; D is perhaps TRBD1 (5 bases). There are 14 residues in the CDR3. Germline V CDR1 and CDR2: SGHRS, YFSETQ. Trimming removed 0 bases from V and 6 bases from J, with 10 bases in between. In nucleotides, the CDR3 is TGCGCCAGCAGCTTGGCGGGGGGTACAAACACCATATATTTT. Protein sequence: CASSLAGGTNTIYF.

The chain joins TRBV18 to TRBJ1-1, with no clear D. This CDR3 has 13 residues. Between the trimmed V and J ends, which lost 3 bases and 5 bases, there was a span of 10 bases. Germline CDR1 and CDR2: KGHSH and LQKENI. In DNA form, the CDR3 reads TGTGCCAGCTCACCGGGAGTTGGTACTGAAGCTTTCTTT. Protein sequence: CASSPGVGTEAFF.

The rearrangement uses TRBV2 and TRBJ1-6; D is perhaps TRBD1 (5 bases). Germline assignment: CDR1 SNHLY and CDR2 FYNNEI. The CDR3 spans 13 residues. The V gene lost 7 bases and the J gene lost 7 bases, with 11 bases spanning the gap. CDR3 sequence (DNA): TGTGCCAGCACTCGGCAGGGAAATTCACCCCTCCACTTT. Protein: CASTRQGNSPLHF. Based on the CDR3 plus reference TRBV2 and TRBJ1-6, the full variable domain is EPEVTQTPSHQVTQMGQEVILRCVPISNHLYFYWYRQILGQKVEFLVSFYNNEISEKSEIFDDQFSVERPDGSNFTLKIRSTKLEDSAMYFCASTRQGNSPLHFGNGTRLTVT.